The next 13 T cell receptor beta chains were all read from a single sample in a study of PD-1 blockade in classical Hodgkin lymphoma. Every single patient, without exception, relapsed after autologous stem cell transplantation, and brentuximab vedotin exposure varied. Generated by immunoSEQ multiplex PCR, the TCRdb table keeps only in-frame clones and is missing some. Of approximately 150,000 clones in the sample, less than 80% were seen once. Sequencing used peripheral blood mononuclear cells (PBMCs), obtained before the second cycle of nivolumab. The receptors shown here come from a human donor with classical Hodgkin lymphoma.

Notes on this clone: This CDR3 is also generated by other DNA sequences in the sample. Here the CDR3 DNA reads TGTGCCATCAGTGTAGGAGTGGGAGAGACCCAGTACTTC. It is translated as CAISVGVGETQYF. The chain couples TRBV10-3 to TRBJ2-5; no clear D. In germline, CDR1 is ENHRY, CDR2 SYGVKD. The CDR3 runs 13 residues. V dropped 4 bases and J dropped 4 bases, with 10 bases sitting between them.

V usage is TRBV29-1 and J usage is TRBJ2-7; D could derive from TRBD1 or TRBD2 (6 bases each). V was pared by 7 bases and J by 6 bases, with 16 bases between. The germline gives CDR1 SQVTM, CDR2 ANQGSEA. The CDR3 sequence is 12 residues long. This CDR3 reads CSAMRGAGEQYF. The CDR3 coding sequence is TGCAGCGCCATGAGGGGGGCTGGCGAGCAGTACTTC.

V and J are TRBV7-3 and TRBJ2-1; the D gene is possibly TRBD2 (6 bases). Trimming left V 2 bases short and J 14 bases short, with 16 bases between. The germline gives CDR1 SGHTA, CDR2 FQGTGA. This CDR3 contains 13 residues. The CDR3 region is CASSLGPSVEKFF. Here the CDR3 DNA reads TGTGCCAGCAGCTTAGGGCCTAGCGTGGAGAAGTTCTTC.

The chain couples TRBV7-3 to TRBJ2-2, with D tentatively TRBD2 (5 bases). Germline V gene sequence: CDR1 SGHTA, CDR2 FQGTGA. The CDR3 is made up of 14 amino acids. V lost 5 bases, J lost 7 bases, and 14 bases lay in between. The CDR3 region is CASSLLGRGGELFF. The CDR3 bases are TGTGCCAGCAGCCTTCTAGGACGGGGCGGGGAGCTGTTTTTT.

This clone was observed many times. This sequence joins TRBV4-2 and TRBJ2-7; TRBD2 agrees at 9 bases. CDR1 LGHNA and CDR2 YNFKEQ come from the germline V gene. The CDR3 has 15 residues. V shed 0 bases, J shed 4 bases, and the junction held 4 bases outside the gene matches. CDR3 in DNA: TGTGCCAGCAGCCAAGAGAAGCGGGGGGAGTACGAGCAGTACTTC. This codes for CASSQEKRGEYEQYF.

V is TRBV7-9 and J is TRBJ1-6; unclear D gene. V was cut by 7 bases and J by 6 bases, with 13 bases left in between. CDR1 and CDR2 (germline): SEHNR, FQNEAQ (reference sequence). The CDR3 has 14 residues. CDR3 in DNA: TGTGCCAGCACCCAGTCCCTGGGTAATTCACCCCTCCACTTT. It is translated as CASTQSLGNSPLHF. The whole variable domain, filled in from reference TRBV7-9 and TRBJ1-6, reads DTGVSQNPRHKITKRGQNVTFRCDPISEHNRLYWYRQTLGQGPEFLTYFQNEAQLEKSRLLSDRFSAERPKGSFSTLEIQRTEQGDSAMYLCASTQSLGNSPLHFGNGTRLTVT.

The CDR3 DNA sequence: TGTGCCAGCAGCTTAAAGACTTCCGATACGCAGTATTTT. Translating it yields CASSLKTSDTQYF. The rearrangement joins TRBV7-9 to TRBJ2-3; D ambiguous. The CDR3 runs to 13 residues. Germline CDR1 SEHNR, CDR2 FQNEAQ (reference sequence). V gave up 2 bases and J gave up 6 bases, with 9 bases separating them. The full variable domain, rest sourced from reference TRBV7-9 and TRBJ2-3, is DTGVSQNPRHKITKRGQNVTFRCDPISEHNRLYWYRQTLGQGPEFLTYFQNEAQLEKSRLLSDRFSAERPKGSFSTLEIQRTEQGDSAMYLCASSLKTSDTQYFGPGTRLTVL.

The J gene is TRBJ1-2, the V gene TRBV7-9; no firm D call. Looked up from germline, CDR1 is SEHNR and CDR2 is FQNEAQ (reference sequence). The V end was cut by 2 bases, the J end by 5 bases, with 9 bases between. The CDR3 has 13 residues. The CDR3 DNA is TGTGCCAGCAGCTTACTCCCGGGTTATGGCTACACCTTC. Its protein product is CASSLLPGYGYTF. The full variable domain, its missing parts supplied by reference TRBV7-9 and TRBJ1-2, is DTGVSQNPRHKITKRGQNVTFRCDPISEHNRLYWYRQTLGQGPEFLTYFQNEAQLEKSRLLSDRFSAERPKGSFSTLEIQRTEQGDSAMYLCASSLLPGYGYTFGSGTRLTVV.

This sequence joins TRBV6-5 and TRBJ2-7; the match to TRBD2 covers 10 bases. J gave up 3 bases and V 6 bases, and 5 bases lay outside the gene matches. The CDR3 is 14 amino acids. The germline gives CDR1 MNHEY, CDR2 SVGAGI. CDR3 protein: CASRSGTSVYEQYF. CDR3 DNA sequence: TGTGCCAGCAGGAGTGGGACTAGCGTCTACGAGCAGTACTTC.

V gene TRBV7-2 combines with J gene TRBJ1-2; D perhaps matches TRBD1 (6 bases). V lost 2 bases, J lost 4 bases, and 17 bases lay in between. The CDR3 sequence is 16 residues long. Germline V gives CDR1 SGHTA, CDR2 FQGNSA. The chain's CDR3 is CASSLTPRGITYGYTF. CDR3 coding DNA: TGTGCCAGCAGCTTAACCCCAAGGGGGATCACCTATGGCTACACCTTC.

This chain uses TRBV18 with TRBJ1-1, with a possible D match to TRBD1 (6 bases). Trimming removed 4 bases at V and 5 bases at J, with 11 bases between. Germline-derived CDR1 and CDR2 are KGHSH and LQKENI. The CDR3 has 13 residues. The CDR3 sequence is CASSLTGKTEAFF. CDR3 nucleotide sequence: TGTGCCAGCTCACTAACAGGGAAAACTGAAGCTTTCTTT.

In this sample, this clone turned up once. The DNA of the CDR3 is TGCGCCAGCAGCCGGGAGGATTATGGCTACACCTTC. It specifies CASSREDYGYTF. The rearrangement joins TRBV5-1 to TRBJ1-2, with no clear D. This CDR3 is 12 amino acids long. Germline V CDR1 and CDR2: SGHRS, YFSETQ. Trimming pared 4 bases from V and 5 bases from J, leaving 9 bases between.

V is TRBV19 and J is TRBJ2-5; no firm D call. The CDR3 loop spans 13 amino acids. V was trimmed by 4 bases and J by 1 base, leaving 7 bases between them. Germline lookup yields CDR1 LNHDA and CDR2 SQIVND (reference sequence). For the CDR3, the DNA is TGTGCCAGTAGTAGGGTCAGCCAAGAGACCCAGTACTTC. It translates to CASSRVSQETQYF.